The clone carrying this T cell receptor beta chain showed up just a few times. What it binds is unknown. The read ends 3 residues shy of where the CDR3 ends; the end is completed using the germline J gene. Libraries were prepared by immunoSEQ multiplex PCR; TCRdb keeps only in-frame clonotypes and omits some of them. The sample holds approximately 21,000 clones, and no clone turns up only once. The V gene's germline CDR1 is SGHKS and CDR2 YYEKEE (reference sequence). The CDR3 is made up of 15 amino acids. Trimming cost V 2 bases and J 4 bases; bases outside gene matches: 8. This sample was included in a study of T cell clonality in common variable immunodeficiency. Patients and controls were mostly of Caucasian heritage. CVID subjects had received replacement immunoglobulin for at least one year. Study-wide results and limits: In common variable immunodeficiency, TCR beta chains reportedly carried fewer deletions and N-nucleotide insertions. Shared TCRbeta clones were fewer between CVID subjects than controls.

Sequenced input: peripheral blood mononuclear cells. This TCR was recovered from a human donor with common variable immunodeficiency. The rearrangement uses TRBV5-5 and TRBJ2-7, with TRBD1 identical over 8 bases. CDR3 DNA (partial): TGTGCCAGCAGCTTCAGTCAGGGGGCCACATACGAG. It yields the protein CASSFSQGATYE. The whole CDR3 is CASSFSQGATYEQYF. The entire variable domain, with the rest obtained from reference TRBV5-5 and TRBJ2-7, is as follows: DAGVTQSPTHLIKTRGQQVTLRCSPISGHKSVSWYQQVLGQGPQFIFQYYEKEERGRGNFPDRFSARQFPNYSSELNVNALLLGDSALYLCASSFSQGATYEQYFGPGTRLTVT.